Presented here are 11 T cell receptor beta chains from one specimen sequenced in a study of T-cell memory formation after mild COVID-19. TCRdb re-derived calls from the 5' RACE reads in MiXCR, one entry per CDR3 protein. The table lists about 130,000 distinct CDR3 sequences, 15% to 20% of them singletons. Material: PBMCs or a T cell subset sorted from them (not recorded which). The receptors here all came from a young man who had mild COVID-19 (a few samples of this study predate the infection). Cell type and time point are not known.

The chain carries TRBV6-5 and TRBJ2-1; 7 positions match TRBD1. The CDR3 contains 16 residues. J lost 0 bases, V lost 4 bases, and 6 bases had no gene match. From germline, CDR1 is MNHEY and CDR2 SVGAGI. This chain's CDR3 is CASSLGRQGSYNEQFF. In DNA, the CDR3 is TGTGCCAGCAGTTTGGGTCGACAGGGCTCCTACAATGAGCAGTTCTTC.

This clonotype showed up just a few times. The gene calls are TRBV6-6 and TRBJ2-3; D is unresolved. CDR3 size: 12 residues. V lost 7 bases, J lost 6 bases, and 11 bases lay in between. Germline CDR1 is MNHNY and CDR2 is SVGAGI (reference sequence). The CDR3: CASTKQKDTQYF. The CDR3 DNA sequence: TGTGCCAGCACTAAACAGAAGGATACGCAGTATTTT.

A few counts support this clonotype. The chain links TRBV5-1 to TRBJ2-3, with D perhaps TRBD1 or TRBD2 (6 bases each). From germline, CDR1 is SGHRS and CDR2 YFSETQ. V was shortened by 5 bases and J by 2 bases, with 15 bases between the two germline ends. The CDR3 consists of 15 residues. In nucleotides, the CDR3 is TGCGCCAGCAGAAGGGGGGCTCCTTCCACAGATACGCAGTATTTT. It specifies CASRRGAPSTDTQYF.

This clonotype appeared a few times. The CDR3 sequence is CASSLVGDNDYNEQFF. In DNA, the CDR3 is TGTGCCAGCAGCCTGGTCGGGGACAATGACTACAATGAGCAGTTCTTC. The chain joins TRBV4-2 to TRBJ2-1; D is perhaps TRBD1 (6 bases). The ends were cut back, 4 bases at V and 3 bases at J, with 16 bases in the middle. Looked up from germline, CDR1 is LGHNA and CDR2 is YNFKEQ. The CDR3 length is 16 residues.

The chain employs TRBV9 and TRBJ1-6, with D unresolved. Germline CDR1 reads SGDLS; CDR2 reads YYNGEE. The V end was cut by 4 bases, the J end by 8 bases, with 19 bases between. The CDR3 is 16 amino acids. CDR3 sequence (DNA): TGTGCCAGCAGCCCCGGTGAGGGAATAATGGATTCACCCCTCCACTTT. This encodes CASSPGEGIMDSPLHF. Full variable domain (rest looked up from reference TRBV9 and TRBJ1-6): DSGVTQTPKHLITATGQRVTLRCSPRSGDLSVYWYQQSLDQGLQFLIQYYNGEERAKGNILERFSAQQFPDLHSELNLSSLELGDSALYFCASSPGEGIMDSPLHFGNGTRLTVT.

This clonotype was recorded a few times. V usage is TRBV6-5 and J usage is TRBJ2-7; 8 bases match TRBD1. The ends lost 5 bases at V and 2 bases at J; junction bases unmatched: 5. The germline gives CDR1 MNHEY, CDR2 SVGAGI. This CDR3 comprises 14 residues. The CDR3 reads CASSPQDRAYEQYF. CDR3 DNA sequence: TGTGCCAGCAGTCCCCAGGACAGGGCCTACGAGCAGTACTTC.

The chain joins TRBV7-3 to TRBJ2-4; D ambiguous. V lost 5 bases and J 7 bases, leaving 12 bases between the germline ends. CDR3 length: 13 amino acids. CDR1 and CDR2 (germline): SGHTA, FQGTGA. The CDR3 here is CASSPSPVNIQYF. CDR3 DNA sequence: TGTGCCAGCAGCCCAAGCCCCGTGAACATTCAGTACTTC.

This clonotype was observed at least ten times. The chain joins TRBV28 to TRBJ2-7; a weak D match, TRBD2 (5 bases). Trimming took off 5 bases at V and 6 bases at J, with 14 bases between the two ends. The CDR3 loop spans 13 amino acids. CDR1 is MDHEN and CDR2 is SYDVKM in the germline V gene. Here the CDR3 reads CASSRTPPGEQYV. In DNA, the CDR3 is TGTGCCAGCAGTAGGACTCCGCCTGGCGAGCAGTACGTC.

Only a few counts were recorded for this clonotype. This sequence joins TRBV5-6 and TRBJ2-5; D is unclear. The CDR3 is 11 residues long. Trimming cost V 4 bases and J 10 bases, with 11 bases left between them. CDR1 is SGHDT and CDR2 is YYEEEE in the germline V gene. The CDR3: CASSKHSDQYF. The CDR3 nucleotides are TGTGCCAGCAGCAAGCACAGTGACCAGTACTTC.

A word on this clonotype: An end of the junction differs from the germline gene, which may be a read error. The chain employs TRBV5-1 and TRBJ2-7, with no clear D. This CDR3 is 12 amino acids long. Germline V gene sequence: CDR1 SGHRS, CDR2 YFSETQ. The CDR3 loop is CASTDDGSPSSF. The CDR3 coding sequence is TGCGCCAGCACTGATGACGGTTCCCCCTCGAGCTTC.

This clonotype has a count of ten or more. The chain carries TRBV20-1 and TRBJ2-2, with D unclear. In germline, CDR1 is DFQATT, CDR2 SNEGSKA (reference sequence). The CDR3 covers 12 residues. V gave up 3 bases and J gave up 6 bases, with 8 bases separating them. The CDR3 here is CSASPGSGELFF. The CDR3 nucleotides read TGCAGTGCTAGTCCCGGGTCCGGGGAGCTGTTTTTT.